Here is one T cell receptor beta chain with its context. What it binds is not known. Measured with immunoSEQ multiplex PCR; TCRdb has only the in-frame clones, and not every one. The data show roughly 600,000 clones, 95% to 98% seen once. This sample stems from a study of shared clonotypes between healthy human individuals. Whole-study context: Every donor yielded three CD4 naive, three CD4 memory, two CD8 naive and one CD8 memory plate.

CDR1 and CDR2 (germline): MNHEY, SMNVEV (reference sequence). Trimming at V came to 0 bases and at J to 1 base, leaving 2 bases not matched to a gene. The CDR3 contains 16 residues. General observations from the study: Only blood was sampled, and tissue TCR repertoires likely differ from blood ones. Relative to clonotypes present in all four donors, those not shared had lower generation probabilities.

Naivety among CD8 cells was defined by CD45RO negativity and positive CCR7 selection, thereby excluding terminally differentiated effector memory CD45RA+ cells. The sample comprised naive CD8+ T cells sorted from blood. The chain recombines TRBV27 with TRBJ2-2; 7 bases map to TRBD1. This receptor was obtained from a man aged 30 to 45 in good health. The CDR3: CASSLSAGGNTGELFF. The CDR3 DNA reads TGTGCCAGCAGTTTATCAGCAGGGGGGAACACCGGGGAGCTGTTTTTT.